Listed below are T cell receptor beta chains from one sample, sequenced in a study of technical replicates of blood from a few donors. TCRdb keeps only in-frame clones here, not all; method: immunoSEQ multiplex PCR. The sample has about 95,000 clones, 90% to 95% seen once. The sequenced sample consisted of T cells isolated from PBMCs. The origin of the receptors is a human donor in good health. Each CDR3 is given with its conserved first and last residue. The D gene is left open where the match is weak. Size values are once, few and many counts, or a class for expanded clones, and some rows have none.

v_gene: TRBV4-2
d_gene: TRBD2
abundance: .
j_gene: TRBJ2-3
CDR3nt: TGTGCCAGCAGCCAGGAAACTAGCGATGCTCGAACAGATACGCAGTATTTT
CDR3aa: CASSQETSDARTDTQYF

v_gene: TRBV5-1
d_gene: TRBD1
abundance: .
j_gene: TRBJ2-2
CDR3nt: TGCGCCAGCAGCTGGGACAGTAAGGAAACCGGGGAGCTGTTTTTT
CDR3aa: CASSWDSKETGELFF

v_gene: TRBV27
d_gene: TRBD1
abundance: .
j_gene: TRBJ1-5
CDR3nt: TGTGCCAGCAGTACCGCCAGGGGGCCGGCTAATCAGCCCCAGCATTTT
CDR3aa: CASSTARGPANQPQHF

v_gene: TRBV7-7
d_gene: TRBD1
abundance: .
j_gene: TRBJ2-3
CDR3nt: TGTGCTAGCAGCCTTGGGACAGACACAGATACGCAGTATTTT
CDR3aa: CASSLGTDTDTQYF

v_gene: TRBV4-1
d_gene: .
abundance: .
j_gene: TRBJ1-5
CDR3nt: TGCGCCAGCAGCCACTCGAATTTTGACAGGAAACGACCCCCCAATCAGCCCCAGCATTTT
CDR3aa: CASSHSNFDRKRPPNQPQHF

v_gene: TRBV19
d_gene: .
abundance: .
j_gene: TRBJ2-6
CDR3nt: TGTGCCAGTACCCCTACAGGTTCTGGGGCCAACGTCCTGACTTTC
CDR3aa: CASTPTGSGANVLTF

v_gene: TRBV5-1
d_gene: .
abundance: .
j_gene: TRBJ2-5
CDR3nt: TGCGCCAGCAGCTCTGGGGCCCAAGAGACCCAGTACTTC
CDR3aa: CASSSGAQETQYF

v_gene: TRBV6-4
d_gene: .
abundance: .
j_gene: TRBJ2-1
CDR3nt: TGTGCCAGCAAGAAGGGGGAGATCTACAATGAGCAGTTCTTC
CDR3aa: CASKKGEIYNEQFF

v_gene: TRBV7-2
d_gene: TRBD2
abundance: .
j_gene: TRBJ2-3
CDR3nt: TGTGCCAGCAGCCCGACGGGGACTAGCGGGGACGCAGATACGCAGTATTTT
CDR3aa: CASSPTGTSGDADTQYF

v_gene: TRBV6-6
d_gene: .
abundance: .
j_gene: TRBJ2-7
CDR3nt: TGTGCCAGCAGTCGGGGGATCTCGGTTCACGAGCAGTACTTC
CDR3aa: CASSRGISVHEQYF

v_gene: TRBV11-2
d_gene: .
abundance: .
j_gene: TRBJ1-2
CDR3nt: TGTGCCAGCAGCTTAGAGACAGCCTATGGCTACACCTTC
CDR3aa: CASSLETAYGYTF

v_gene: TRBV2
d_gene: TRBD1
abundance: .
j_gene: TRBJ1-1
CDR3nt: TGTGCCAGCAGCGACCCGGGACAGAGGGCTGAAGCTTTCTTT
CDR3aa: CASSDPGQRAEAFF

v_gene: TRBV6-1
d_gene: TRBD1
abundance: .
j_gene: TRBJ1-2
CDR3nt: TGTGCCAGCAGTGAACAGGGGGTCGAGGGTGAATATGGCTACACCTTC
CDR3aa: CASSEQGVEGEYGYTF

v_gene: TRBV21-1
d_gene: .
abundance: once
j_gene: TRBJ1-2
CDR3nt: TGTGCCAGCAGCAAAGAGCACAGGGAACGTCATAGGGGCTACACCTTC
CDR3aa: CASSKEHRERHRGYTF

v_gene: TRBV7-3
d_gene: TRBD1
abundance: .
j_gene: TRBJ1-5
CDR3nt: TGTGCCAGCAGCTCTCCAACAGGGGATCAGCCCCAGCATTTT
CDR3aa: CASSSPTGDQPQHF

v_gene: TRBV11-3
d_gene: .
abundance: .
j_gene: TRBJ2-5
CDR3nt: TGTGCCAGCAGCTTAGGAGGCGAGTACCAAGAGACCCAGTACTTC
CDR3aa: CASSLGGEYQETQYF

v_gene: TRBV10-3
d_gene: .
abundance: .
j_gene: TRBJ2-7
CDR3nt: TGTGCCATCTCGGGGGACTACGAGCAGTACTTC
CDR3aa: CAISGDYEQYF

v_gene: TRBV5-6
d_gene: .
abundance: once
j_gene: TRBJ2-7
CDR3nt: TGTGCCAGCAGCTTGTACGGAGGACCCTACGAGCAGTACTTC
CDR3aa: CASSLYGGPYEQYF

v_gene: TRBV7-8
d_gene: TRBD1
abundance: .
j_gene: TRBJ2-7
CDR3nt: TGTGCCAGCAGCCCAGCCAGGGGGCCGGCCTACGAGCAGTACTTC
CDR3aa: CASSPARGPAYEQYF

v_gene: TRBV18
d_gene: TRBD1
abundance: .
j_gene: TRBJ2-7
CDR3nt: TGTGCCAGCTCAGCCGGGACAGGGGATCACGAGCAGTACTTC
CDR3aa: CASSAGTGDHEQYF

v_gene: TRBV28
d_gene: .
abundance: .
j_gene: TRBJ1-2
CDR3nt: TGTGCCAGCAGTTTAGTACCGGGGAACTATGGCTACACCTTC
CDR3aa: CASSLVPGNYGYTF

v_gene: TRBV27
d_gene: .
abundance: .
j_gene: TRBJ2-3
CDR3nt: TGTGCCAGCAGTGAACCCGGCCAGGGCCCGACAGATACGCAGTATTTT
CDR3aa: CASSEPGQGPTDTQYF

v_gene: TRBV19
d_gene: .
abundance: .
j_gene: TRBJ2-1
CDR3nt: TGTGCCAGTAGCGGTTCTTACAATGAGCAGTTCTTC
CDR3aa: CASSGSYNEQFF

v_gene: TRBV4-3
d_gene: TRBD1
abundance: .
j_gene: TRBJ2-1
CDR3nt: TGCGCCAGCAGCCAACCGGACAGGGCCTACAATGAGCAGTTCTTC
CDR3aa: CASSQPDRAYNEQFF

v_gene: TRBV25-1
d_gene: TRBD1
abundance: .
j_gene: TRBJ1-2
CDR3nt: TGTGCCAGCAGTGGAGCAGGGGGCAATGGCTACACCTTC
CDR3aa: CASSGAGGNGYTF

v_gene: TRBV9
d_gene: TRBD2
abundance: .
j_gene: TRBJ2-7
CDR3nt: TGTGCCAGCAGCCTATCCAGCGGGAGGGGTTTAAGCTACGAGCAGTACTTC
CDR3aa: CASSLSSGRGLSYEQYF

v_gene: TRBV19
d_gene: TRBD1
abundance: once
j_gene: TRBJ1-3
CDR3nt: TGTGCCAGTATGGCGGACAGGAGCTCTGGAAACACCATATATTTT
CDR3aa: CASMADRSSGNTIYF